This T cell receptor beta chain came from a study of Graves' ophthalmopathy and Graves' hyperthyroidism. V shed 3 bases, J shed 4 bases, and the junction held 7 bases outside the gene matches. This CDR3 has 15 residues. Germline V gene data show CDR1 as SGHDN and CDR2 as FVKESK. Regarding the study as a whole: Blood also harbored most expanded thyroid clonotypes above 0.001 frequency. A classifier, a 13-signature model, separated ophthalmopathy from stable hyperthyroidism with 85% to 90% sensitivity and around 80% specificity.

Newly diagnosed hyperthyroidism donors, aged 18 to 65, duration under 2 months. The study excluded patients with other autoimmune diseases, uncontrolled infections, pregnancy or lactation. This clonotype was detected a few times. The antigen remains unidentified. Investigators amplified TCR beta CDR3 regions from RNA transcripts. An opening RT-PCR round employed HTBI primers and preceded a second-round multiplex PCR. Via MiXCR, TCRdb re-called the multiplex PCR reads, giving one row per CDR3 protein. Of some 360,000 distinct CDR3 sequences listed, roughly 17% are singletons. The chain joins TRBV14 to TRBJ2-5, with TRBD2 matching 8 bases. The source material was peripheral blood. The receptor's source is an adult woman with stable Graves' hyperthyroidism. CDR3 residues: CASSQFSGRGETQYF. The DNA of the CDR3 is TGTGCCAGCAGCCAGTTCTCCGGGAGGGGAGAGACCCAGTACTTC.